This TCR beta chain emerged from a study of cytomegalovirus exposure and HLA in healthy donors. General study points: Subsequent analysis found a tendency for first-cohort TCR clusters to co-occur within the 95 to 150 validation repertoires. The study designated 150 to 200 TCR beta chains cytomegalovirus-associated.

With regard to this clone: The antigen remains undetermined.

Donors were drawn from the roughly 110-subject validation cohort, separate from the roughly 700-subject first cohort. The germline V and J ends were trimmed by 1 base and 6 bases, with 6 bases remaining between them. The germline gives CDR1 SGHVS, CDR2 FNYEAQ. The CDR3 loop spans 12 amino acids. Clones were read by immunoSEQ multiplex PCR, and TCRdb kept only the in-frame ones, dropping some. The table lists 250,000 to 350,000 clones, around 90% of them singletons. V and J are TRBV7-6 and TRBJ1-1, with D perhaps matching TRBD1 (6 bases). Sequences were obtained from PBMCs. This sequence originates from a woman aged 25 to 39 in good health and CMV-seropositive. CDR3 protein: CASSLEGAEAFF. As DNA, the CDR3 is TGTGCCAGCAGCTTAGAGGGGGCTGAAGCTTTCTTT.